The 20 T cell receptor beta chains listed next were all sequenced from one sample in a study of T cells in tumors after PD-1 blockade. The table came from immunoSEQ multiplex PCR; TCRdb's copy has only in-frame clones and leaves some out. The table has 45,000 to 60,000 clones, over 70% seen once. Sequenced material: PBMCs, taken before anti-PD-1 treatment. These receptors came from a human donor with basal cell carcinoma.

The chain is built from TRBV27 and TRBJ2-1; 9 nucleotides align to TRBD1. This CDR3 has 16 residues. V was clipped by 7 bases and J by 2 bases; unmatched bases: 9. Germline V CDR1 and CDR2: MNHEY, SMNVEV (reference sequence). CDR3 bases: TGTGCCAGCAAAACAGGGGGCCCTTCCGCCTACAATGAGCAGTTCTTC. Its translation: CASKTGGPSAYNEQFF.

The chain combines TRBV7-9 with TRBJ2-2, with D perhaps assigned TRBD1 or TRBD2 (5 bases each). The V gene's germline CDR1 is SEHNR and CDR2 FQNEAQ (reference sequence). Deletions cut 2 bases from V and 2 bases from J, with 15 bases between. The CDR3 has 17 residues. The CDR3: CASSLYSGPPNTGELFF. For the CDR3, the DNA is TGTGCCAGCAGCTTATATTCGGGACCCCCAAACACCGGGGAGCTGTTTTTT.

V and J are TRBV10-3 and TRBJ1-3; 9 bases match TRBD1. Germline CDR1 and CDR2: ENHRY and SYGVKD. This CDR3 spans 14 amino acids. J gave up 1 base and V 6 bases, and 1 base lay outside the gene matches. The CDR3 protein is CAIRGTGSGNTIYF. The DNA for the CDR3 is TGTGCCATCAGGGGGACAGGGTCTGGAAACACCATATATTTT.

The rearrangement joins TRBV19 to TRBJ2-7; D tentatively reads TRBD1 or TRBD2 (5 bases each). From germline, CDR1 is LNHDA and CDR2 SQIVND (reference sequence). This CDR3 comprises 15 residues. V was trimmed by 2 bases and J by 2 bases, leaving 13 bases between them. Here the CDR3 reads CASSISGVGAYEQYF. The CDR3 DNA sequence: TGTGCCAGTAGTATATCCGGTGTGGGGGCCTACGAGCAGTACTTC. The complete variable domain, with remaining parts taken from reference TRBV19 and TRBJ2-7, reads DGGITQSPKYLFRKEGQNVTLSCEQNLNHDAMYWYRQDPGQGLRLIYYSQIVNDFQKGDIAEGYSVSREKKESFPLTVTSAQKNPTAFYLCASSISGVGAYEQYFGPGTRLTVT.

The rearrangement links TRBV5-6 to TRBJ1-6; D is unresolved. V lost 3 bases, J lost 8 bases, and 6 bases lay in between. Germline V gene sequence: CDR1 SGHDT, CDR2 YYEEEE. The CDR3 runs to 12 residues. The CDR3 nucleotides read TGTGCCAGCAGCTCCGGGTATTCACCCCTCCACTTT. Residues: CASSSGYSPLHF.

This chain uses TRBV2 with TRBJ1-2; TRBD1 matches at 8 bases. In germline, CDR1 is SNHLY, CDR2 FYNNEI. CDR3 length equals 13 residues. J lost 7 bases, V lost 5 bases, and 6 bases had no gene match. DNA of the CDR3: TGTGCCAGCAGTATGGACAGGGCGGTTGGCTACACCTTC. Amino acids: CASSMDRAVGYTF.

The chain joins TRBV21-1 to TRBJ1-1. TRBV21-1 represents a pseudogene. CDR3 length equals 15 residues. The CDR3 sequence is CASSRRPPRDTEAFF. CDR3 bases: TGTGCCAGCAGCCGACGGCCCCCAAGGGACACTGAAGCTTTCTTT.

The chain recombines TRBV4-1 with TRBJ2-2, with D perhaps assigned TRBD1 or TRBD2 (5 bases each). This CDR3 is built from 17 residues. V was clipped by 2 bases and J by 0 bases, with 13 bases between them. CDR1 is MGHRA and CDR2 is YSYEKL in the germline V gene. The CDR3: CASSQLSWGTNTGELFF. As DNA, the CDR3 is TGCGCCAGCAGCCAATTGTCATGGGGGACGAACACCGGGGAGCTGTTTTTT.

V usage is TRBV3-1 (or the pseudogene TRBV3-2) and J usage is TRBJ2-4, with 11 bases lining up with TRBD2. The CDR3 runs 18 residues. V shed 1 base and J 8 bases; nucleotides not matched to a gene: 13. CDR1 is LGHDT, CDR2 YNNKEL, per germline (reference sequence). The DNA of the CDR3 is TGTGCCAGCAGCCAAGGTAGTAGCGGGGGGGCAGGTTCCGACATTCAGTACTTC. The encoded protein is CASSQGSSGGAGSDIQYF.

In this sample, this clone turned up a few times. The chain recombines TRBV24-1 with TRBJ2-1; D is possibly TRBD1 (5 bases). The V gene lost 3 bases and the J gene lost 5 bases, with 13 bases spanning the gap. CDR1 and CDR2 (germline): KGHDR, SFDVKD. The CDR3 is 15 residues long. The CDR3 protein is CATSDPRTGDNEQFF. The CDR3 nucleotides are TGTGCCACCAGTGATCCGAGAACAGGAGACAATGAGCAGTTCTTC.

There are a few counts of this clone. The genes are TRBV5-1 and TRBJ2-7; TRBD1 matches at 9 bases. Per germline, CDR1 SGHRS and CDR2 YFSETQ. This CDR3 region has 15 residues. V shed 5 bases and J 0 bases; nucleotides not matched to a gene: 6. CDR3 region: CASSRGQGSSYEQYF. DNA for the CDR3: TGCGCCAGCAGTCGCGGACAGGGGAGCTCCTACGAGCAGTACTTC.

V is TRBV13 and J is TRBJ2-1; no definite D call. V was clipped by 4 bases and J by 8 bases, with 18 bases between them. The CDR3 contains 15 residues. CDR1 is PRHDT, CDR2 FYEKMQ, per germline (reference sequence). CDR3: CASSSTASLGDEQFF. The CDR3 nucleotides are TGTGCCAGCAGCTCTACAGCGTCCCTTGGGGATGAGCAGTTCTTC.

The chain has TRBV6-6 and TRBJ1-3; D is ambiguous. Trimming took 5 bases from V and 0 from J, leaving 14 bases between them. The length of the CDR3 is 16 residues. The germline CDR1 and CDR2 sequences are MNHNY and SVGAGI (reference sequence). The CDR3 DNA is TGTGCCAGCAGTCCCCGTGGGAGTCACTCTGGAAACACCATATATTTT. It specifies CASSPRGSHSGNTIYF.

The chain employs TRBV19 and TRBJ2-5; a possible D gene is TRBD2 (6 bases). Germline V CDR1 and CDR2: LNHDA, SQIVND (reference sequence). This CDR3 has 14 amino acids. Between the trimmed V and J ends, which lost 6 bases and 1 base, there was a span of 12 bases. The CDR3 loop reads CASRQLGGQETQYF. CDR3 DNA sequence: TGTGCCAGTAGACAGTTGGGGGGCCAAGAGACCCAGTACTTC.

The chain employs TRBV7-8 and TRBJ2-1; D gene uncertain. CDR1 and CDR2 from the germline V gene are SGHVS and FQNEAQ. Trimming shortened V by 4 bases and J by 2 bases, and 15 bases separated the two germline ends. The CDR3 contains 16 residues. For the CDR3, the DNA is TGTGCCAGCAGCTCTCGACGGGTAGGAGCCTACAATGAGCAGTTCTTC. As protein: CASSSRRVGAYNEQFF. The full variable domain, its missing parts supplied by reference TRBV7-8 and TRBJ2-1, is GAGVSQSPRYKVAKRGQDVALRCDPISGHVSLFWYQQALGQGPEFLTYFQNEAQLDKSGLPSDRFFAERPEGSVSTLKIQRTQQEDSAVYLCASSSRRVGAYNEQFFGPGTRLTVL.

The chain employs TRBV3-1 (or the pseudogene TRBV3-2) and TRBJ1-1, with D unclear. Trimming removed 1 base from V and 1 base from J, with 4 bases in between. The germline gives CDR1 LGHDT, CDR2 YNNKEL (reference sequence). This CDR3 comprises 13 residues. The CDR3 nucleotides read TGTGCCAGCAGCCAAGGTGAGAACACTGAAGCTTTCTTT. Protein product: CASSQGENTEAFF.

The chain recombines TRBV10-2 with TRBJ2-2; D possibly matches TRBD1 or TRBD2 (6 bases each). The V gene's germline CDR1 is WSHSY and CDR2 SAAADI. The CDR3 runs to 16 residues. The V and J ends lost 2 bases and 2 bases respectively, with 12 bases between them. The CDR3 spells CASSEGGRQNTGELFF. The CDR3 DNA reads as TGCGCCAGCAGTGAGGGGGGGCGTCAAAACACCGGGGAGCTGTTTTTT.

This chain uses TRBV7-2 with TRBJ2-5; TRBD1 is a possible D gene (5 bases). Germline assignment: CDR1 SGHTA and CDR2 FQGNSA. The CDR3 loop spans 15 amino acids. V lost 5 bases to trimming and J lost 1 base, with 14 bases between them. The CDR3 DNA reads TGTGCCAGCAGCCCCACCATACAGGCCCAAGAGACCCAGTACTTC. It codes for CASSPTIQAQETQYF.

V usage is TRBV2 and J usage is TRBJ2-3; TRBD1 matches 8 bases. This CDR3 comprises 14 residues. The germline CDR1 and CDR2 sequences are SNHLY and FYNNEI. Unmatched junction bases numbered 3, after V lost 6 bases and J lost 1 base. CDR3 in amino acids: CASSQGQGTDTQYF. The CDR3 nucleotides read TGTGCCAGCAGCCAGGGACAGGGCACAGATACGCAGTATTTT.

The gene calls are TRBV28 and TRBJ1-4; D is unclear. CDR3 size: 13 residues. The V end was cut by 2 bases, the J end by 5 bases, with 6 bases between. Germline-derived CDR1 and CDR2 are MDHEN and SYDVKM. CDR3 region: CASSLVGNEKLFF. The CDR3 DNA is TGTGCCAGCAGTTTAGTGGGGAATGAAAAACTGTTTTTT.